This T cell receptor (beta chain) was captured by sequencing in a study of blood T cell repertoires in COVID-19. Across the whole study: From T cells, B-cell-depleted T cells, or PBMCs came the material, which was cDNA or gDNA.

Original analysis: Amplification from reference gene primers served as the basis for estimated nucleated cell counts. Assay: immunoSEQ multiplex PCR; the TCRdb copy retains only in-frame clones and omits some. V, J and clone size are taken as reported in that table, and D and trimming were inferred from the DNA itself. The profile covers fewer than 250,000 clones, with 70% to 85% appearing a single time and around 3.5% taken by the ten largest. Sequenced: PBMCs or T cells enriched from blood (not recorded which). The clonotype originates from a woman aged 25 to 45 who had recovered from COVID-19.

CDR3 nucleotides: TGCGCCAGCAGCTTGGCCCAGGGGGCCACTGAAGCTTTCTTT. It codes for CASSLAQGATEAFF. The rearrangement uses TRBV5-1 and TRBJ1-1, with 8 positions matching TRBD1. The V segment lost 0 bases and the J segment 4 bases; nucleotides outside the gene matches: 2. Germline CDR1 is SGHRS and CDR2 is YFSETQ. The CDR3 loop spans 14 amino acids.